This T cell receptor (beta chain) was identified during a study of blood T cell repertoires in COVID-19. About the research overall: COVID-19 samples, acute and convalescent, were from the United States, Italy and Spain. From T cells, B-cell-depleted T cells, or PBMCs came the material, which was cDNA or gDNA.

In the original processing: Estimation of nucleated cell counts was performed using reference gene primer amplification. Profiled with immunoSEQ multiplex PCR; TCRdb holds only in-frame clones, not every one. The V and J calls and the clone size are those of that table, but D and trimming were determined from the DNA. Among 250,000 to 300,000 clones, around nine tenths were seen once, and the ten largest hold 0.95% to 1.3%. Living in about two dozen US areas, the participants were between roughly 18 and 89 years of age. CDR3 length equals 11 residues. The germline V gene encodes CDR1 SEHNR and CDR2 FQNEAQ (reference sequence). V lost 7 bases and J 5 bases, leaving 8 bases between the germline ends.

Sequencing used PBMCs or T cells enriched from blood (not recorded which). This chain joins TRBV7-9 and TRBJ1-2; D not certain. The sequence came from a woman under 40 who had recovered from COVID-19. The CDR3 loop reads CASTSIYGYTF. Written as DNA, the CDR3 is TGTGCCAGCACCTCAATTTATGGCTACACCTTC.